The 16 T cell receptor beta chains given below trace back to one sample, sequenced in a study of T-cell memory formation after mild COVID-19. TCRdb re-called the 5' RACE reads with MiXCR, one entry per CDR3 protein. Here the sample spans approximately 100,000 distinct CDR3 sequences, 11% being singletons. Specimen: PBMCs or a T cell subset sorted from them (not recorded which). Every receptor here comes from a man aged 18 to 30 who had mild COVID-19 (a few samples of this study predate the infection). Cell type and time point are not known.

The chain links TRBV7-8 to TRBJ1-1, with TRBD1 as a possible D gene (5 bases). V was trimmed by 2 bases and J by 7 bases, leaving 14 bases between them. This CDR3 has 14 amino acids. Germline CDR1 SGHVS, CDR2 FQNEAQ. CDR3 DNA sequence: TGTGCCAGCAGCTTAAGTAGTGGGGCGGGTGAAGCTTTCTTT. It yields the protein CASSLSSGAGEAFF.

The chain couples TRBV29-1 to TRBJ1-1; D uncertain. Trimming shortened V by 0 bases and J by 7 bases, and 9 bases separated the two germline ends. This CDR3 region has 12 residues. Per germline, CDR1 SQVTM and CDR2 ANQGSEA. In DNA form, the CDR3 reads TGCAGCGTTGAAGATGTAGGCGGTGAAGCTTTCTTT. The encoded protein is CSVEDVGGEAFF.

This chain uses TRBV7-9 with TRBJ2-7; maybe TRBD1 (6 bases). V dropped 5 bases and J dropped 0 bases, with 17 bases sitting between them. The CDR3 sequence is 16 residues long. The germline gives CDR1 SEHNR, CDR2 FQNEAQ (reference sequence). The CDR3 region has the DNA TGTGCCAGCAGCCTAGAGCGGACAGACGTCTCCTACGAGCAGTACTTC. It is translated as CASSLERTDVSYEQYF.

This clonotype was detected only a few times. The chain carries TRBV11-2 and TRBJ2-3, with D perhaps TRBD1 (5 bases). CDR3 length: 15 residues. Germline V gene lookup returns CDR1 SGHAT and CDR2 FQNNGV. V shed 1 base and J shed 1 base, with 9 bases lying between them. For the CDR3, the DNA is TGTGCCAGCAGCTTAGTAGGGGTGCGCACAGATACGCAGTATTTT. Translated, it gives CASSLVGVRTDTQYF.

This sequence joins TRBV4-1 and TRBJ1-2, with a tentative D call TRBD1 (6 bases). From germline, CDR1 is MGHRA and CDR2 YSYEKL. The CDR3 runs 15 residues. V gave up 1 base and J gave up 3 bases, with 12 bases separating them. The CDR3 DNA is TGCGCCAGCAGCCAAGTCGCGGCAGGGGACTATGGCTACACCTTC. This encodes CASSQVAAGDYGYTF.

This clonotype was seen only a few times. The rearrangement joins TRBV12-3 or TRBV12-4 to TRBJ2-3, with TRBD2 matching over 15 bases. Trimming cost V 3 bases and J 2 bases; bases outside gene matches: 6. CDR3 length: 18 amino acids. The CDR3 loop reads CASSLGGLAGGDTDTQYF. The CDR3 DNA is TGTGCCAGCAGTTTGGGTGGACTAGCGGGGGGGGACACAGATACGCAGTATTTT.

The chain links TRBV28 to TRBJ2-4; no clear D. The CDR3 has 14 residues. Germline V gene lookup returns CDR1 MDHEN and CDR2 SYDVKM. Trimming took 5 bases from V and 0 from J, leaving 8 bases between them. CDR3 DNA sequence: TGTGCCAGCAGTCTAACGGTAGCCAAAAACATTCAGTACTTC. This sequence encodes CASSLTVAKNIQYF. Using reference TRBV28 and TRBJ2-4 for the parts outside the CDR3, the full variable domain is DVKVTQSSRYLVKRTGEKVFLECVQDMDHENMFWYRQDPGLGLRLIYFSYDVKMKEKGDIPEGYSVSREKKERFSLILESASTNQTSMYLCASSLTVAKNIQYFGAGTRLSVL.

This clonotype was seen a handful of times. The chain employs TRBV5-1 and TRBJ1-1; D remains ambiguous. The CDR3 extends over 16 amino acids. V was cut by 2 bases and J by 0 bases, with 14 bases left in between. Germline assignment: CDR1 SGHRS and CDR2 YFSETQ. The CDR3 spells CASSFVGKEMNTEAFF. CDR3 DNA sequence: TGCGCCAGCAGCTTTGTAGGGAAGGAAATGAACACTGAAGCTTTCTTT.

This clonotype was observed a handful of times. The chain has TRBV27 and TRBJ1-5, with D perhaps matching TRBD1 (6 bases). CDR1 is MNHEY and CDR2 is SMNVEV in the germline V gene (reference sequence). This CDR3 region has 14 residues. The V gene lost 6 bases and the J gene lost 2 bases, with 11 bases spanning the gap. CDR3 nucleotide sequence: TGTGCCAGCAGCCCGGGGGCAGGCAATCAGCCCCAGCATTTT. Encoded protein: CASSPGAGNQPQHF.

This clonotype appeared many times. The rearrangement uses TRBV7-8 and TRBJ2-1, with D tentatively TRBD2 (7 bases). The CDR3 is 15 residues long. Trimming removed 2 bases from V and 0 bases from J, with 8 bases in between. In germline, CDR1 is SGHVS, CDR2 FQNEAQ. The CDR3 loop reads CASSLRGGSYNEQFF. The CDR3 DNA reads TGTGCCAGCAGCTTAAGGGGGGGCTCCTACAATGAGCAGTTCTTC.

This clonotype was detected a few times. The gene calls are TRBV7-9 and TRBJ2-7; D ambiguous. The CDR3 consists of 12 residues. Germline V gives CDR1 SEHNR, CDR2 FQNEAQ (reference sequence). Between the trimmed V and J ends, which lost 4 bases and 4 bases, there was a span of 8 bases. The CDR3 is CASSWRTYEQYF. CDR3 sequence (DNA): TGTGCCAGCAGCTGGCGGACGTACGAGCAGTACTTC.

This clonotype was picked up a small number of times. V usage is TRBV4-3 and J usage is TRBJ1-1; no clear D. V lost 1 base and J lost 4, with 16 bases in between. The length of the CDR3 is 16 residues. CDR1 is LGHNA and CDR2 is YSLEER in the germline V gene. The CDR3 DNA follows: TGCGCCAGCAGCCAAGGCGGTCTCGGGCGGGGCACTGAAGCTTTCTTT. It translates to CASSQGGLGRGTEAFF.

This clonotype was seen many times. This chain links TRBV12-5 with TRBJ2-4, with D uncertain. With 6 bases removed from V and 0 bases from J, the gap between germline ends came to 12 bases. From germline, CDR1 is LGHNT and CDR2 FRNRAP. The CDR3 extends over 15 amino acids. CDR3 sequence (DNA): TGTGCTAGTGGGACCGCGGATCTAGCCAAAAACATTCAGTACTTC. This codes for CASGTADLAKNIQYF.

The V gene is TRBV7-9, the J gene TRBJ2-5; D might be TRBD2 (7 bases). The V and J ends lost 4 bases and 2 bases respectively, with 11 bases between them. This CDR3 spans 14 amino acids. Germline CDR1 and CDR2: SEHNR and FQNEAQ (reference sequence). The CDR3 DNA sequence: TGTGCCAGCAGCTCGGGGGGCAGACAAGAGACCCAGTACTTC. This gives the protein CASSSGGRQETQYF.

CDR3 nucleotides: TGTGCCAGCAGCTCCAGGGAGTCAACTAATGAAAAACTGTTTTTT. It translates to CASSSRESTNEKLFF. The V and J genes are TRBV7-9 and TRBJ1-4; TRBD1 is a possible D gene (5 bases). Per the germline V gene, CDR1 is SEHNR and CDR2 is FQNEAQ (reference sequence). Trimming took off 4 bases at V and 0 bases at J, with 9 bases between the two ends. CDR3 size: 15 residues.

CDR3 nucleotide sequence: TGCGCCAGCAGCCAACTAGCGGATGAGCAGTTCTTC. Residues: CASSQLADEQFF. This chain connects TRBV4-3 to TRBJ2-1; 7 positions match TRBD2. This CDR3 has 12 residues. Germline assignment: CDR1 LGHNA and CDR2 YSLEER. The V segment lost 2 bases and the J segment 8 bases; nucleotides outside the gene matches: 0.